This T cell receptor (beta chain) was identified in a study of blood T cell repertoires in COVID-19. In the original analysis: Reference gene primer amplification gave nucleated cell count estimates. Measured with immunoSEQ multiplex PCR; TCRdb has only the in-frame clones, and not every one. From that table come the V and J calls and clone size; the DNA was used to work out D and trimming. Here the sample spans roughly 80,000 clones, 90% to 95% being singletons. CDR1 SEHNR and CDR2 FQNEAQ come from the germline V gene (reference sequence). V was pared by 2 bases and J by 0 bases, with 14 bases between. CDR3 length equals 16 residues.

The V gene is TRBV7-9, the J gene TRBJ2-7; TRBD2 is a possible D gene (6 bases). The sequence came from a woman in her fifties or sixties in a cohort sampled during active COVID-19. Sequenced input: peripheral blood. CDR3 in DNA: TGTGCCAGCAGCTTACCCCGGAGTAGCGGCTCCTACGAGCAGTACTTC. It translates to CASSLPRSSGSYEQYF.